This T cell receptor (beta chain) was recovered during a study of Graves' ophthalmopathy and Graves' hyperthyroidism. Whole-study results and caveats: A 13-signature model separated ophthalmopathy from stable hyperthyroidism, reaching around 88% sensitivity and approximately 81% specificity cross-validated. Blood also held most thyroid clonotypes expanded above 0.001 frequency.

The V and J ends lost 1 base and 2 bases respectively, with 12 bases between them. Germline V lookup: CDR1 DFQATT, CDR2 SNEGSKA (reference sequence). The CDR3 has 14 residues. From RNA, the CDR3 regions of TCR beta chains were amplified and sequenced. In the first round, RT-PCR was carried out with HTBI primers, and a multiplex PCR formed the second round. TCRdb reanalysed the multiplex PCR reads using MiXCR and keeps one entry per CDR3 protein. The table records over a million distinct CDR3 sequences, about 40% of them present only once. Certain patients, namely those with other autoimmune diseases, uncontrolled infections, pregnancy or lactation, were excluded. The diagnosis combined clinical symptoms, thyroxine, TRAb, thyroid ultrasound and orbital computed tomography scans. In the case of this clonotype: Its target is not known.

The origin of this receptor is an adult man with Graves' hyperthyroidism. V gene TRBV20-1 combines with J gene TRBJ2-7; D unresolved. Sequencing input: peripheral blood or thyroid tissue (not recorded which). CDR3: CSARGRTYAYEQYF. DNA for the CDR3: TGCAGTGCTAGAGGAAGGACCTACGCCTACGAGCAGTACTTC.